One and the same sample provided the 5 T cell receptor beta chains below, sequenced in a study of T-cell memory formation after mild COVID-19. TCRdb reprocessed the 5' RACE reads with MiXCR, giving one entry per CDR3 protein. This table has 100,000 to 150,000 distinct CDR3 sequences, approximately 15% appearing once. Sequenced sample: PBMCs or a T cell subset sorted from them (not recorded which). These receptors all come from a man between 18 and 35 years old who had mild COVID-19 (a few samples of this study predate the infection). Cell type and time point are not known.

This clonotype was counted many times. This sequence joins TRBV7-2 and TRBJ1-2, with 7 positions matching TRBD1. The CDR3 consists of 14 residues. The V and J ends lost 5 bases and 7 bases, in that order; junction bases with no gene match: 10. Germline V gives CDR1 SGHTA, CDR2 FQGNSA. The DNA of the CDR3 is TGTGCCAGCAGCCAGAGACAGGGACCGAGTGGCTACACCTTC. As protein: CASSQRQGPSGYTF.

This clonotype has a handful of counts. The V gene is TRBV3-1, the J gene TRBJ2-5; D uncertain. The germline CDR1 and CDR2 sequences are LGHDT and YNNKEL (reference sequence). The CDR3 is made up of 13 amino acids. The V end was cut by 7 bases, the J end by 3 bases, with 12 bases between. The DNA for the CDR3 is TGTGCCAGCAAAATAGACATCGAAGAGACCCAGTACTTC. Protein product: CASKIDIEETQYF.

The chain uses TRBV10-2 and TRBJ1-1; 9 nucleotides align to TRBD1. Germline lookup yields CDR1 WSHSY and CDR2 SAAADI. Trimming removed 11 bases from V and 2 bases from J; junction bases left unmatched: 6. There are 13 residues in the CDR3. CDR3 protein: CAGNRGPNTEAFF. The CDR3 DNA reads TGCGCCGGTAACAGGGGGCCCAACACTGAAGCTTTCTTT.

This clonotype was counted between two and nine times. CDR3 nucleotide sequence: TGCAGTGCTTTCTGGCCGGGCGATACGCAGTATTTT. Its protein product is CSAFWPGDTQYF. The gene calls are TRBV20-1 and TRBJ2-3, with D unresolved. Germline V gives CDR1 DFQATT, CDR2 SNEGSKA (reference sequence). The CDR3 contains 12 residues. V was trimmed by 5 bases and J by 6 bases, leaving 12 bases between them.

The chain carries TRBV5-4 and TRBJ2-7, with TRBD1 matching over 9 bases. V lost 3 bases to trimming and J lost 0 bases; unmatched junction nucleotides: 7. Looked up from germline, CDR1 is SGHNT and CDR2 is YYREEE (reference sequence). There are 16 residues in the CDR3. The CDR3 protein is CASSSGRDRVSYEQYF. DNA of the CDR3: TGTGCCAGCAGCTCGGGTCGGGACAGGGTCTCCTACGAGCAGTACTTC.